This TCR beta chain was sequenced for a study of cytomegalovirus exposure and HLA in healthy donors. The CDR3 has 13 amino acids. CDR1 SEHNR and CDR2 FQNEAQ come from the germline V gene (reference sequence). V lost 3 bases, J lost 4 bases, and 9 bases lay in between. Primers: 60 Vbeta forward and 13 Jbeta reverse. TCRdb's copy holds only in-frame clones and misses some; the assay was immunoSEQ multiplex PCR. The sample lists approximately 150,000 clones, 80% to 90% seen once, with under 5% in the top ten. About this clone: What it binds is not known.

The study's findings and limits: Fewer N-insertions (relative to the roughly 660-donor mean) were reportedly seen in an Asian-associated ancestry cluster in a later analysis. Researchers had no immune exposure information except CMV serostatus available. Sequencing likely generated an artifact that appeared as a cluster of highly shared sequence variants.

This cohort consisted of healthy bone marrow donors. Sequenced: PBMCs. This TCR was sampled from a girl aged 10 to 17 in good health and CMV-seropositive. The J gene is TRBJ1-2, the V gene TRBV7-9; no firm D call. CDR3 in DNA: TGTGCCAGCAGCTTCTCTGAGGTCTATGGCTACACCTTC. This codes for CASSFSEVYGYTF.